The sample holds many counts of the clone carrying this T cell receptor beta chain. Its specificity is unknown. The sample belongs to a study of neurological immune-mediated disorders. Study-wide results and caveats: Neither clinical nor MRI features were found to be associated with the multiple sclerosis repertoire cluster.

The starting material, 2 million PBMCs stored at -80 C, gave rise to the unsorted libraries. The team produced cDNA through 5'RACE using 10-nucleotide random UMIs. TCRdb reprocessed the 5' RACE reads via MiXCR and lists one record per CDR3 protein. The sample shows around 25,000 distinct CDR3 sequences, 2% to 3% of them seen only once. J lost 3 bases, V lost 5 bases, and 7 bases had no gene match. CDR1 is DFQATT, CDR2 SNEGSKA, per germline (reference sequence). CDR3 length: 14 amino acids. This clonotype was sampled from a woman aged 50 to 60 with multiple sclerosis. V usage is TRBV20-1 and J usage is TRBJ2-3; 8 bases match TRBD2. The sequencing input was PBMCs. CDR3 region: CSALWGGRTDTQYF. The CDR3 DNA reads as TGCAGTGCTCTCTGGGGCGGGAGGACAGATACGCAGTATTTT.